This T cell receptor (beta chain) was sequenced for a study of T cell responses to AZD1222 COVID-19 vaccine. Broader study findings: Donor demographics were predominantly white British with a female majority; clonal diversity may be underestimated. None of the repertoires were sampled until the peak T cell response had passed. Only a handful of AZD1222 recipients, more than 5 in all, had baseline seropositivity.

Sequenced by immunoSEQ multiplex PCR; TCRdb stores in-frame clones only, minus some. The table has 210,000 or so clones, roughly 91% seen once. In regard to this clone: What it binds is not known.

CDR3 length: 15 amino acids. Germline V gives CDR1 MDHEN, CDR2 SYDVKM. Losses at the gene ends were 3 bases for V and 4 bases for J; bases not matched to a gene: 6. The rearrangement uses TRBV28 and TRBJ2-5, with 9 nucleotides matching TRBD2. This specimen consisted of peripheral blood, obtained on day 0 of MenACWY control vaccination. The TCR originated in an adult in good health. The CDR3 coding sequence is TGTGCCAGCAGTTTCGGCGGGGGGGGCGGAGAGACCCAGTACTTC. Translating gives CASSFGGGGGETQYF.